These T cell receptor beta chains were read from a single sample in a study of CD8+CD57+ T cells in acquired aplastic anemia. MiXCR, run by TCRdb on the reads, gives a single entry per CDR3 protein. The table includes a few hundred thousand distinct CDR3 sequences, 34% detected once. What was sequenced was sorted CD4+, CD8+, or CD8+CD57+ T cells (not recorded which) from PBMCs. These receptors all come from a human donor in good health, serving as a control. Both conserved end residues are part of each CDR3. The D gene is left open where the match is weak. Where a row states a size, it is once, few, many or the class of an expanded clone; other rows omit it.

V gene: TRBV6-1; D gene: .; clone size: many; J gene: TRBJ1-2; CDR3 protein: CAILKGADYGYTF; CDR3 DNA: TGTGCCATCCTCAAAGGGGCGGACTATGGCTACACCTTC
V gene: TRBV6-1; D gene: TRBD1; clone size: .; J gene: TRBJ2-7; CDR3 protein: CASAGTGSRSYEQYF; CDR3 DNA: TGTGCCAGCGCGGGGACAGGGTCACGATCCTACGAGCAGTACTTC
V gene: TRBV19; D gene: .; clone size: .; J gene: TRBJ2-5; CDR3 protein: CAWSLTFQETQCF; CDR3 DNA: TGTGCCTGGAGTTTGACTTTCCAAGAGACCCAGTGCTTC
V gene: TRBV5-8; D gene: .; clone size: .; J gene: TRBJ1-1; CDR3 protein: CARRNRVNTEAFF; CDR3 DNA: TGTGCCAGACGAAACAGGGTGAACACTGAAGCTTTCTTT
V gene: TRBV12-3/TRBV12-4; D gene: TRBD1; clone size: .; J gene: TRBJ2-7; CDR3 protein: CASSLHNTGGSSSEQYF; CDR3 DNA: TGTGCCAGCAGCCTACATAATACAGGGGGCTCATCCAGCGAGCAGTACTTC
V gene: TRBV12-3/TRBV12-4; D gene: .; clone size: many; J gene: TRBJ1-2; CDR3 protein: CASRRTPADGYTF; CDR3 DNA: TGTGCCAGCAGAAGGACACCCGCGGATGGCTACACCTTC
V gene: TRBV9; D gene: .; clone size: .; J gene: TRBJ2-2; CDR3 protein: CASSPGLVNTGELFF; CDR3 DNA: TGTGCCAGCAGCCCGGGACTGGTCAACACCGGGGAGCTGTTTTTT
V gene: TRBV4-1; D gene: .; clone size: few; J gene: TRBJ2-1; CDR3 protein: CASSQGRGYDTYNEQFF; CDR3 DNA: TGCGCCAGCAGCCAAGGTCGTGGCTACGACACCTACAATGAGCAGTTCTTC
V gene: TRBV19; D gene: .; clone size: .; J gene: TRBJ2-5; CDR3 protein: CASSDSAQETQYF; CDR3 DNA: TGTGCCAGTAGTGACTCAGCACAAGAGACCCAGTACTTC
V gene: TRBV4-2; D gene: TRBD1; clone size: .; J gene: TRBJ2-7; CDR3 protein: CASYLQGVITVSYEQYF; CDR3 DNA: TGTGCCAGCTACTTACAGGGGGTCATAACAGTCTCCTACGAGCAGTACTTC
V gene: TRBV12-3/TRBV12-4; D gene: TRBD1; clone size: many; J gene: TRBJ1-2; CDR3 protein: CASSPNNGQDNYGYTF; CDR3 DNA: TGTGCCAGCAGTCCAAACAACGGACAGGATAACTATGGCTACACCTTC
V gene: TRBV15; D gene: TRBD1; clone size: .; J gene: TRBJ2-7; CDR3 protein: CATSLGQGGTYEQYF; CDR3 DNA: TGTGCCACCAGCCTAGGACAGGGGGGAACCTACGAGCAGTACTTC
V gene: TRBV20-1; D gene: .; clone size: many; J gene: TRBJ2-1; CDR3 protein: CSASYQYNEQFF; CDR3 DNA: TGCAGTGCCTCATATCAGTACAATGAGCAGTTCTTC
V gene: TRBV7-2; D gene: .; clone size: .; J gene: TRBJ2-7; CDR3 protein: CASSWAGYEQYF; CDR3 DNA: TGTGCCAGCAGCTGGGCGGGCTACGAGCAGTACTTC
V gene: TRBV13; D gene: .; clone size: many; J gene: TRBJ1-1; CDR3 protein: CASSSPRQVFTEAFF; CDR3 DNA: TGTGCCAGCAGCTCTCCCCGACAGGTCTTCACTGAAGCTTTCTTT
V gene: TRBV10-1; D gene: TRBD1; clone size: .; J gene: TRBJ2-2; CDR3 protein: CASSATGQDTGELFF; CDR3 DNA: TGCGCCAGCAGTGCGACGGGACAGGACACCGGGGAGCTGTTTTTT
V gene: TRBV12-3/TRBV12-4; D gene: .; clone size: many; J gene: TRBJ1-2; CDR3 protein: CASSLATVGGSYGYTF; CDR3 DNA: TGTGCCAGCAGTTTAGCTACCGTGGGGGGGAGCTATGGCTACACCTTC
V gene: TRBV5-1; D gene: .; clone size: many; J gene: TRBJ1-2; CDR3 protein: CASSLQGGDDGYTF; CDR3 DNA: TGCGCCAGCAGCCTACAAGGGGGGGACGATGGCTACACCTTC
V gene: TRBV2; D gene: .; clone size: many; J gene: TRBJ1-4; CDR3 protein: CASRSGSTNEKLFF; CDR3 DNA: TGTGCCAGCAGATCAGGGTCGACTAATGAAAAACTGTTTTTT
V gene: TRBV20-1; D gene: .; clone size: few; J gene: TRBJ2-4; CDR3 protein: CSAGKTGSANTQYF; CDR3 DNA: TGCAGTGCTGGTAAAACAGGGTCGGCAAACACTCAGTACTTC
V gene: TRBV2; D gene: .; clone size: .; J gene: TRBJ1-1; CDR3 protein: CASSKGTWDTEAFF; CDR3 DNA: TGTGCCAGCAGTAAAGGAACTTGGGACACTGAAGCTTTCTTT
V gene: TRBV10-3; D gene: .; clone size: .; J gene: TRBJ2-7; CDR3 protein: CAISAVGLNSYEQYF; CDR3 DNA: TGTGCCATCAGTGCGGTAGGGTTAAACTCCTACGAGCAGTACTTC
V gene: TRBV27; D gene: TRBD1; clone size: .; J gene: TRBJ1-5; CDR3 protein: CASRLLGTAYSNQPQHF; CDR3 DNA: TGTGCCAGCAGGCTACTCGGGACAGCATATAGCAATCAGCCCCAGCATTTT
V gene: TRBV11-1; D gene: .; clone size: few; J gene: TRBJ2-7; CDR3 protein: CASSLNRDPYEQYF; CDR3 DNA: TGTGCCAGCAGCTTAAACAGGGACCCCTACGAGCAGTACTTC
V gene: TRBV20-1; D gene: .; clone size: many; J gene: TRBJ1-5; CDR3 protein: CSATDPKDGSPQHF; CDR3 DNA: TGCAGTGCCACAGACCCGAAGGACGGATCACCCCAGCATTTT
V gene: TRBV19; D gene: .; clone size: many; J gene: TRBJ1-1; CDR3 protein: CASTSRGNTEAFF; CDR3 DNA: TGTGCCAGTACCAGCCGGGGGAACACTGAAGCTTTCTTT
V gene: TRBV27; D gene: TRBD1; clone size: .; J gene: TRBJ1-2; CDR3 protein: CATLTGNGYTF; CDR3 DNA: TGTGCCACCCTGACAGGGAATGGCTACACCTTC
V gene: TRBV20-1; D gene: .; clone size: .; J gene: TRBJ2-5; CDR3 protein: CSALPSGYKETQYF; CDR3 DNA: TGCAGTGCCCTCCCCTCGGGGTACAAAGAGACCCAGTACTTC
V gene: TRBV25-1; D gene: .; clone size: .; J gene: TRBJ2-1; CDR3 protein: CPSTTDGGSYNEQFF; CDR3 DNA: TGTCCCAGCACCACTGACGGGGGATCCTACAATGAGCAGTTCTTC
V gene: TRBV7-2; D gene: .; clone size: many; J gene: TRBJ2-7; CDR3 protein: CASSLLGTPYSYEQYF; CDR3 DNA: TGTGCCAGCAGCTTACTGGGAACACCTTACTCCTACGAGCAGTACTTC
V gene: TRBV24-1; D gene: .; clone size: .; J gene: TRBJ1-2; CDR3 protein: CATSDLRADGYTF; CDR3 DNA: TGTGCCACCAGTGATCTCCGTGCAGATGGCTACACCTTC
V gene: TRBV2; D gene: .; clone size: many; J gene: TRBJ1-2; CDR3 protein: CASSAGQGYGYTF; CDR3 DNA: TGTGCCAGCAGTGCGGGGCAGGGTTATGGCTACACCTTC
V gene: TRBV6-1; D gene: .; clone size: .; J gene: TRBJ2-7; CDR3 protein: CPSRMDRSSYEQYF; CDR3 DNA: TGTCCCAGCAGGATGGACAGAAGCTCCTACGAGCAATACTTC
V gene: TRBV2; D gene: TRBD2; clone size: .; J gene: TRBJ2-1; CDR3 protein: CASSMTSGGDGNEQFF; CDR3 DNA: TGTGCCAGCAGCATGACTAGCGGGGGGGACGGCAATGAGCAGTTCTTC
V gene: TRBV5-1; D gene: .; clone size: .; J gene: TRBJ1-1; CDR3 protein: CASSLQDSGTEAFF; CDR3 DNA: TGCGCCAGCAGCTTGCAGGATAGTGGCACTGAAGCTTTCTTT
V gene: TRBV5-1; D gene: TRBD2; clone size: .; J gene: TRBJ2-1; CDR3 protein: CASSSSGGDNEQLF; CDR3 DNA: TGCGCCAGCAGCTCGTCGGGGGGTGACAATGAGCAGCTCTTC
V gene: TRBV19; D gene: .; clone size: many; J gene: TRBJ1-2; CDR3 protein: CASQGRVEGYTF; CDR3 DNA: TGTGCCAGCCAGGGCAGGGTTGAAGGCTACACCTTC
V gene: TRBV4-2; D gene: .; clone size: many; J gene: TRBJ2-7; CDR3 protein: CASSQELYDTVGSEQYF; CDR3 DNA: TGTGCCAGCAGCCAAGAGCTCTACGACACGGTCGGCTCCGAGCAGTACTTC
V gene: TRBV19; D gene: TRBD1; clone size: .; J gene: TRBJ1-5; CDR3 protein: CASSKGQNSNQPQHF; CDR3 DNA: TGTGCCAGTAGCAAGGGACAGAATAGCAATCAGCCCCAGCATTTT
V gene: TRBV7-2; D gene: .; clone size: many; J gene: TRBJ2-7; CDR3 protein: CASSLEAGPSHEQYF; CDR3 DNA: TGTGCCAGCAGCTTAGAGGCGGGGCCATCCCACGAGCAGTACTTC
V gene: TRBV7-9; D gene: TRBD1; clone size: many; J gene: TRBJ2-1; CDR3 protein: CASSSRGQGAHNEQFF; CDR3 DNA: TGTGCCAGCAGCTCCAGAGGACAGGGGGCTCACAATGAGCAGTTCTTC
V gene: TRBV7-9; D gene: .; clone size: .; J gene: TRBJ1-5; CDR3 protein: CASSSAGEPQHF; CDR3 DNA: TGTGCCAGCAGCTCAGCAGGTGAGCCCCAGCATTTT
V gene: TRBV5-1; D gene: TRBD1; clone size: few; J gene: TRBJ1-4; CDR3 protein: CASSLVGTGAGPVEKLFF; CDR3 DNA: TGCGCCAGCAGCTTGGTAGGGACAGGGGCTGGTCCGGTTGAAAAACTGTTTTTT
V gene: TRBV20-1; D gene: TRBD1; clone size: many; J gene: TRBJ1-2; CDR3 protein: CSVAQGNYGYTF; CDR3 DNA: TGCAGTGTGGCACAGGGGAACTATGGCTACACCTTC
V gene: TRBV20-1; D gene: .; clone size: .; J gene: TRBJ1-2; CDR3 protein: CSARGRQAQEANYGYTF; CDR3 DNA: TGCAGTGCTAGAGGAAGACAGGCTCAAGAGGCTAACTATGGCTACACCTTC
V gene: TRBV2; D gene: .; clone size: many; J gene: TRBJ2-7; CDR3 protein: CASRGRTDYEQYF; CDR3 DNA: TGTGCCAGCAGAGGACGGACAGACTACGAGCAGTACTTC
V gene: TRBV14; D gene: .; clone size: few; J gene: TRBJ2-2; CDR3 protein: CASSPLGWQVLGGELFF; CDR3 DNA: TGTGCCAGCAGCCCGCTCGGATGGCAGGTTCTAGGCGGGGAGCTGTTTTTT
V gene: TRBV7-9; D gene: .; clone size: many; J gene: TRBJ1-1; CDR3 protein: CASSLMLPMNTEAFF; CDR3 DNA: TGTGCCAGCAGCTTAATGTTGCCGATGAACACTGAAGCTTTCTTT
V gene: TRBV5-5; D gene: .; clone size: many; J gene: TRBJ1-1; CDR3 protein: CASSFPGGGTEAFF; CDR3 DNA: TGTGCCAGCAGCTTCCCCGGCGGAGGCACTGAAGCTTTCTTT
V gene: TRBV7-2; D gene: .; clone size: many; J gene: TRBJ1-1; CDR3 protein: CASSLDYGAFF; CDR3 DNA: TGTGCCAGCAGCTTAGATTATGGGGCTTTCTTT
V gene: TRBV19; D gene: TRBD1; clone size: many; J gene: TRBJ1-5; CDR3 protein: CASSLTGASSNQPQHF; CDR3 DNA: TGTGCCAGTAGCCTGACAGGGGCCTCTAGCAATCAGCCCCAGCATTTT
V gene: TRBV19; D gene: TRBD1; clone size: many; J gene: TRBJ1-5; CDR3 protein: CASRKPGQGVNQPQHF; CDR3 DNA: TGTGCCAGTAGGAAACCGGGACAGGGTGTCAATCAGCCCCAGCATTTT
V gene: TRBV24-1; D gene: .; clone size: .; J gene: TRBJ2-7; CDR3 protein: CATSEQVNSYEQYF; CDR3 DNA: TGTGCCACCAGTGAACAGGTGAACTCCTACGAGCAGTACTTC
V gene: TRBV27; D gene: .; clone size: few; J gene: TRBJ2-7; CDR3 protein: CASSQGGTYEQYF; CDR3 DNA: TGTGCCAGCAGCCAAGGGGGTACCTACGAGCAGTACTTC
V gene: TRBV24-1; D gene: TRBD2; clone size: .; J gene: TRBJ2-5; CDR3 protein: CATSDGTSGGAETQYF; CDR3 DNA: TGTGCCACCAGTGACGGGACTAGCGGGGGGGCAGAGACCCAGTACTTC
V gene: TRBV15; D gene: TRBD1; clone size: many; J gene: TRBJ1-5; CDR3 protein: CATSRATGGYQPQHF; CDR3 DNA: TGTGCCACCAGCAGAGCGACAGGGGGCTATCAGCCCCAGCATTTT
V gene: TRBV20-1; D gene: TRBD1; clone size: many; J gene: TRBJ1-4; CDR3 protein: CSAGQGAANEKLFF; CDR3 DNA: TGCAGTGCTGGTCAGGGGGCAGCTAATGAAAAACTGTTTTTT
V gene: TRBV20-1; D gene: .; clone size: .; J gene: TRBJ1-5; CDR3 protein: CSALPGANQPQHF; CDR3 DNA: TGCAGTGCTCTTCCGGGAGCCAATCAGCCCCAGCATTTT
V gene: TRBV18; D gene: TRBD1; clone size: .; J gene: TRBJ1-3; CDR3 protein: CASSADRATGNTIYF; CDR3 DNA: TGTGCCAGCTCCGCGGACAGGGCTACTGGAAACACCATATATTTT